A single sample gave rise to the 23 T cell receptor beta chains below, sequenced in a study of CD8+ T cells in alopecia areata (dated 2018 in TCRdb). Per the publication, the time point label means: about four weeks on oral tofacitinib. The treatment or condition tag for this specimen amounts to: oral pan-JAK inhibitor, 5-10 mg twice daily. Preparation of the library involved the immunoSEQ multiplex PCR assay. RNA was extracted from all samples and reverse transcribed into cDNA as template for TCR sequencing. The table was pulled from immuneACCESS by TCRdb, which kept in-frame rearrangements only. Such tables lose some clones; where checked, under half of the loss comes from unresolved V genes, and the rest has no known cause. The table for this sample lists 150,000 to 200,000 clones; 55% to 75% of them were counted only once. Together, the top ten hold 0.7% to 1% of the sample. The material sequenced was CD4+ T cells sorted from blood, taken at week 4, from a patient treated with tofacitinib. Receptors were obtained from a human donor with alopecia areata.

The CDR3 coding sequence is TGTGCCAGCACCGGGACCGAAAATGATACGCAGTATTTT. As protein: CASTGTENDTQYF. This chain connects TRBV2 to TRBJ2-3; D possibly uses TRBD1 or TRBD2 (5 bases each). V lost 7 bases to trimming and J lost 6 bases, with 14 bases between them. The germline V gene encodes CDR1 SNHLY and CDR2 FYNNEI. The CDR3 has 13 residues.

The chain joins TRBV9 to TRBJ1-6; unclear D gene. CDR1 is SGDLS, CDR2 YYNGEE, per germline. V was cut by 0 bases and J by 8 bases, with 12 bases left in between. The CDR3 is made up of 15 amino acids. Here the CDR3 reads CASSVEPTEYSPLHF. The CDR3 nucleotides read TGTGCCAGCAGCGTAGAACCCACCGAATATTCACCCCTCCACTTT. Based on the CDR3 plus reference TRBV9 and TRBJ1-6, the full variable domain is DSGVTQTPKHLITATGQRVTLRCSPRSGDLSVYWYQQSLDQGLQFLIQYYNGEERAKGNILERFSAQQFPDLHSELNLSSLELGDSALYFCASSVEPTEYSPLHFGNGTRLTVT.

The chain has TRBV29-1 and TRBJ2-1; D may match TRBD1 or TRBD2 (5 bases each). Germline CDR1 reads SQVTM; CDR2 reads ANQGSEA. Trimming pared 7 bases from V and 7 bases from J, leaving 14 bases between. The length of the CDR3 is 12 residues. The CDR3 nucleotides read TGCAGCGCTAGGGACCGAGGGAATGAGCAGTTCTTC. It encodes CSARDRGNEQFF.

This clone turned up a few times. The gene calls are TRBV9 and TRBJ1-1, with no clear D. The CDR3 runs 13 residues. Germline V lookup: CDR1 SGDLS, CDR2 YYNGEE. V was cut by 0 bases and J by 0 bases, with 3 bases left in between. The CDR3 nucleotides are TGTGCCAGCAGCGTAGAGGTGAACACTGAAGCTTTCTTT. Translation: CASSVEVNTEAFF.

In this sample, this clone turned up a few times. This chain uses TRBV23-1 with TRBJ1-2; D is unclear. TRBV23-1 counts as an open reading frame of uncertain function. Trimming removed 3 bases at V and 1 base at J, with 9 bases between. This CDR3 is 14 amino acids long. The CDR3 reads CASSQRRVNYGYTF. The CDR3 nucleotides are TGCGCCAGCAGTCAGCGCAGAGTTAACTATGGCTACACCTTC.

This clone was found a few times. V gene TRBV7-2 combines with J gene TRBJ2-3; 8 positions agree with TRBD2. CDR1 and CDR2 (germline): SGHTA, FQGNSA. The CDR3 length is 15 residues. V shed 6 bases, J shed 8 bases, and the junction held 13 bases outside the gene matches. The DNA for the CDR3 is TGTGCCAGCAGGTCTATACGGGGGGGCCCGGGTACGCAGTATTTT. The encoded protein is CASRSIRGGPGTQYF.

The CDR3 is CASRPGQSSYTF. CDR3 DNA sequence: TGCGCCAGCCGACCGGGACAAAGCAGCTACACCTTC. The chain links TRBV5-1 to TRBJ1-2, with D possibly matching TRBD1 (6 bases). V gave up 7 bases and J gave up 9 bases, with 16 bases separating them. There are 12 residues in the CDR3. In germline, CDR1 is SGHRS, CDR2 YFSETQ.

The DNA of the CDR3 is TGTGCCAGCAGTCCCGGGACAGGGCCTAATTCACCCCTCCACTTT. It is translated as CASSPGTGPNSPLHF. The chain has TRBV6-5 and TRBJ1-6, with 9 bases aligning to TRBD1. From germline, CDR1 is MNHEY and CDR2 SVGAGI. The CDR3 covers 15 residues. The V segment lost 5 bases and the J segment 6 bases; nucleotides outside the gene matches: 5.

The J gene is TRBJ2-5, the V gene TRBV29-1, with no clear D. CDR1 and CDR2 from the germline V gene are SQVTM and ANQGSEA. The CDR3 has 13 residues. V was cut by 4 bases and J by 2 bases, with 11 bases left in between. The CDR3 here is CSVGAGRQETQYF. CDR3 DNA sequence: TGCAGCGTTGGGGCAGGCCGACAAGAGACCCAGTACTTC.

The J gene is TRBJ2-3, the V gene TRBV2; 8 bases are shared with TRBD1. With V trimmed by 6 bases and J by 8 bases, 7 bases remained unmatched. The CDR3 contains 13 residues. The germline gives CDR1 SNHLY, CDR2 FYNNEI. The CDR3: CASSVPTGVTQYF. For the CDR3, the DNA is TGTGCCAGCAGCGTTCCGACAGGGGTTACGCAGTATTTT. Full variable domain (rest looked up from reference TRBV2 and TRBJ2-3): EPEVTQTPSHQVTQMGQEVILRCVPISNHLYFYWYRQILGQKVEFLVSFYNNEISEKSEIFDDQFSVERPDGSNFTLKIRSTKLEDSAMYFCASSVPTGVTQYFGPGTRLTVL.

The CDR3 sequence: CSAKGIYEQYF. In nucleotides, the CDR3 is TGCAGTGCGAAGGGGATCTACGAGCAGTACTTC. The chain combines TRBV20-1 with TRBJ2-7, with a weak D call TRBD1 (5 bases). The CDR3 contains 11 residues. Germline assignment: CDR1 DFQATT and CDR2 SNEGSKA (reference sequence). V lost 6 bases and J lost 3, with 9 bases in between.

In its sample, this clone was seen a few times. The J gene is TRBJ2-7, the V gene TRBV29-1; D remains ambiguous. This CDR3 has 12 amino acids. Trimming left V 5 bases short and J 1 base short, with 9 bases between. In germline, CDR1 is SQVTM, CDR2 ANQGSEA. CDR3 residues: CSVRARSYEQYF. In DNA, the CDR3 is TGCAGCGTTCGGGCCAGATCCTACGAGCAGTACTTC.

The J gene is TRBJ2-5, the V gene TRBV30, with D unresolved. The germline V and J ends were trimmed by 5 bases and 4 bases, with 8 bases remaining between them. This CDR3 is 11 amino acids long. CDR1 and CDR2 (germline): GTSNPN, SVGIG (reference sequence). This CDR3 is CAWASLETQYF. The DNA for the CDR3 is TGTGCCTGGGCGTCCCTAGAGACCCAGTACTTC.

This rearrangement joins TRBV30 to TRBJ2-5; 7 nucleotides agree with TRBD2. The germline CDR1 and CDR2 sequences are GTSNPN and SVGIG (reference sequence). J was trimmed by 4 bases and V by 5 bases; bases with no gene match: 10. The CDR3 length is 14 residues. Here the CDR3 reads CAWAPGTNRETQYF. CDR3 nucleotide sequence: TGTGCCTGGGCCCCGGGGACTAACCGAGAGACCCAGTACTTC.

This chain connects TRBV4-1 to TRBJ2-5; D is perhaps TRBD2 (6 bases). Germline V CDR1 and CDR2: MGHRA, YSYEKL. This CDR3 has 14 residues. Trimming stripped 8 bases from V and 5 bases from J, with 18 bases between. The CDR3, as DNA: TGCGCCAGCCGCCCGCGGGGCCTGGAGGAGACCCAGTACTTC. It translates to CASRPRGLEETQYF.

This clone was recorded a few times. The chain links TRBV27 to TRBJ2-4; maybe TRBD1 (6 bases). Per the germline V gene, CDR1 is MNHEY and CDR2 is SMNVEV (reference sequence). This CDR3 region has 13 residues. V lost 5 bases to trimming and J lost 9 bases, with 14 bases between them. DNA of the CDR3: TGTGCCAGCAGTGCCCAGGGGTTCGGCATTCAGTACTTC. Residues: CASSAQGFGIQYF.

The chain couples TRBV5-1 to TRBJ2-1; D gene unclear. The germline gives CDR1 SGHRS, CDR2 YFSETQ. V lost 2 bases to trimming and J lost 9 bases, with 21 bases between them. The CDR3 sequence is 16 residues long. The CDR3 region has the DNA TGCGCCAGCAGCTTCGTGCTAGACACCTCACCCAGTGAGCAGTTCTTC. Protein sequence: CASSFVLDTSPSEQFF.

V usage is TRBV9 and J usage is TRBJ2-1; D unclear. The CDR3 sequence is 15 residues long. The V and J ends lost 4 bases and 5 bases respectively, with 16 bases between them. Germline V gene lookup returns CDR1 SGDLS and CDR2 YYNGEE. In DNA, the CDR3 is TGTGCCAGCAGCCCCCAATCTGGAGAGCACAATGAGCAGTTCTTC. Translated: CASSPQSGEHNEQFF.

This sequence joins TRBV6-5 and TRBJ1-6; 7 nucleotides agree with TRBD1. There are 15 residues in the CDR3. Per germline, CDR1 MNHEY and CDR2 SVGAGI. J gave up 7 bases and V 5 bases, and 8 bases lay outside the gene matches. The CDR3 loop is CASSITGDENSPLHF. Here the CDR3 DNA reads TGTGCCAGCAGTATCACAGGGGATGAGAATTCACCCCTCCACTTT.

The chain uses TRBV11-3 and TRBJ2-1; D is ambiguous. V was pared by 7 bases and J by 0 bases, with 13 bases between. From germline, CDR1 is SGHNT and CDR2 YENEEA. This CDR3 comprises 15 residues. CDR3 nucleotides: TGTGCCAGCACCCCCGACGGAGTCTCCTACAATGAGCAGTTCTTC. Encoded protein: CASTPDGVSYNEQFF. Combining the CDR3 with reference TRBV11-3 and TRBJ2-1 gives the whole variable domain EAGVVQSPRYKIIEKKQPVAFWCNPISGHNTLYWYLQNLGQGPELLIRYENEEAVDDSQLPKDRFSAERLKGVDSTLKIQPAELGDSAVYLCASTPDGVSYNEQFFGPGTRLTVL.

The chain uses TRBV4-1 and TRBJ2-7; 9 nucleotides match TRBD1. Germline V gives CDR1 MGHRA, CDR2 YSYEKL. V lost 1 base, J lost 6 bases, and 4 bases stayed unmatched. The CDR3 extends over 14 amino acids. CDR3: CASSQGDRASEQYF. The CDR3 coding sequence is TGCGCCAGCAGCCAAGGGGACAGGGCCAGCGAGCAGTACTTC.

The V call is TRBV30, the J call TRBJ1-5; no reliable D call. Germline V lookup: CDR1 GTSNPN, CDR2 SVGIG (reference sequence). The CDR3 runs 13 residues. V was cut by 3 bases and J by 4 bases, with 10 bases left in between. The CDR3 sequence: CAWSKERNQPQHF. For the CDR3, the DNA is TGTGCCTGGAGCAAGGAACGAAATCAGCCCCAGCATTTT.

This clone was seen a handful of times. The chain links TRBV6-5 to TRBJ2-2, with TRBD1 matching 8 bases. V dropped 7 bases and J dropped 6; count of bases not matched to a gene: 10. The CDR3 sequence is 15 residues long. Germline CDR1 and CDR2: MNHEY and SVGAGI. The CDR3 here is CASTQAGGAAGELFF. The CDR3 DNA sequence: TGTGCCAGCACTCAAGCAGGGGGCGCGGCCGGGGAGCTGTTTTTT.